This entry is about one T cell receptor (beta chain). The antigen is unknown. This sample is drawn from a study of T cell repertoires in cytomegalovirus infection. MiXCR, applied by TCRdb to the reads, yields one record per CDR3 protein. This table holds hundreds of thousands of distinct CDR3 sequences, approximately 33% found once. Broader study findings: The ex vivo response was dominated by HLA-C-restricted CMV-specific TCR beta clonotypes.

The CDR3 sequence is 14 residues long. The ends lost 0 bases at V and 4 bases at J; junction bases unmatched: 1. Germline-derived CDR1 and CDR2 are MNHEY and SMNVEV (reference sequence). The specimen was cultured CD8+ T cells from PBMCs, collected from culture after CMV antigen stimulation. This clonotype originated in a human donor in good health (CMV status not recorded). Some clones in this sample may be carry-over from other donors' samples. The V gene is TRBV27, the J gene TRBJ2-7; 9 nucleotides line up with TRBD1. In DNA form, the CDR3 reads TGTGCCAGCAGTTTATCTGGGACAGGGTACGAGCAGTACTTC. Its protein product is CASSLSGTGYEQYF.